This T cell receptor beta chain was captured in a study of cytomegalovirus exposure and HLA in healthy donors. The study, taken as a whole, reports: Confirmation in vitro established that three CMV-associated chains were specific for CMV antigens. The authors later found most CMV-associated TCR beta chains appeared HLA-restricted.

Germline lookup yields CDR1 KGHSH and CDR2 LQKENI. This CDR3 is built from 16 residues. Trimming cost V 1 base and J 0 bases; bases outside gene matches: 2. PCR was performed using 60 Vbeta and 13 Jbeta primers. TCRdb keeps only in-frame clones here, not all; method: immunoSEQ multiplex PCR. This sample has about 130,000 clones, with around 72% found just once. About this clone itself: Antigen specificity is unknown.

The sample was PBMCs. The receptor was isolated from a human donor in good health. The J gene is TRBJ2-2, the V gene TRBV18; TRBD1 agrees at 7 bases. CDR3 in amino acids: CASSPQGATNTGELFF. The CDR3 nucleotides read TGTGCCAGCTCACCACAGGGGGCAACGAACACCGGGGAGCTGTTTTTT.